The entry below gives a single T cell receptor beta chain sequence along with its context. Its cognate antigen is unknown. These data are taken from a study of T cells in Graves' hyperthyroidism and ophthalmopathy. It was RNA transcripts that yielded the amplified TCR beta CDR3 regions. The HTBI set primed first-round TCR CDR3 RT-PCR. A single record per CDR3 protein comes from TCRdb applying MiXCR to the multiplex PCR reads. The sample lists 550,000 to 700,000 distinct CDR3 sequences, roughly 15% seen once, with over 3.5% in the top ten. Study outcomes and limitations: Most thyroid clonotypes with frequency above 0.001 were detected in blood.

The material sequenced was blood. The receptor was derived from a woman in her 40s with Graves' ophthalmopathy.

CDR3 in DNA: TGTGCCAGCAGTCCTACTAGCGGGAGCAGCGCCAAAAACATTCAGTACTTC. Translation gives CASSPTSGSSAKNIQYF. The rearrangement links TRBV28 to TRBJ2-4, with 11 nucleotides matching TRBD2. With V trimmed by 5 bases and J by 1 base, 7 bases remained unmatched. Germline CDR1 is MDHEN and CDR2 is SYDVKM. The CDR3 totals 17 residues.